The 19 T cell receptor beta chains presented below share a single source sample, sequenced in a study of cytomegalovirus exposure and HLA in healthy donors. The primer mix had 60 Vbeta and 13 Jbeta primers. Sequencing used immunoSEQ multiplex PCR; TCRdb keeps in-frame clones, though not all of them. Of some 91,000 clones listed, 65% to 85% were seen once; the top ten hold over 3%. The sequencing input was PBMCs. The receptors originated from a man between 40 and 49 years old in good health and CMV-seronegative.

This clone came up a few times. This chain connects TRBV11-3 to TRBJ2-2; 7 positions match TRBD2. The CDR3 sequence is 18 residues long. V lost 0 bases to trimming and J lost 0 bases; unmatched junction nucleotides: 7. The germline gives CDR1 SGHNT, CDR2 YENEEA. The CDR3 DNA sequence: TGTGCCAGCAGCTTAGATAATAGCGGGCACGCGAACACCGGGGAGCTGTTTTTT. Amino acids: CASSLDNSGHANTGELFF.

The chain has TRBV7-9 and TRBJ2-1; the D gene is possibly TRBD1 (5 bases). Trimming shortened V by 3 bases and J by 0 bases, and 18 bases separated the two germline ends. The CDR3 extends over 18 amino acids. Germline CDR1 SEHNR, CDR2 FQNEAQ (reference sequence). In DNA, the CDR3 is TGTGCCAGCAGCTTTTTACCGTCCAGGGCAAGCTCCTACAATGAGCAGTTCTTC. Translated: CASSFLPSRASSYNEQFF.

The chain recombines TRBV28 with TRBJ1-2, with 8 bases lining up with TRBD1. Germline CDR1 MDHEN, CDR2 SYDVKM. The ends lost 2 bases at V and 4 bases at J; junction bases unmatched: 3. This CDR3 has 14 amino acids. The CDR3: CASSLPGTGYGYTF. The CDR3 DNA sequence: TGTGCCAGCAGTTTACCCGGGACAGGCTATGGCTACACCTTC.

The chain joins TRBV13 to TRBJ2-5; 14 bases map to TRBD2. The germline V gene encodes CDR1 PRHDT and CDR2 FYEKMQ (reference sequence). There are 16 residues in the CDR3. V dropped 6 bases and J dropped 5; count of bases not matched to a gene: 8. In nucleotides, the CDR3 is TGTGCCAGCAGACAAACCGGGACTAGCGGGAGTGAGACCCAGTACTTC. Protein product: CASRQTGTSGSETQYF.

The chain carries TRBV5-4 and TRBJ2-7; D gene unclear. The V and J ends lost 4 bases and 3 bases respectively, with 17 bases between them. The CDR3 spans 15 residues. The germline CDR1 and CDR2 sequences are SGHNT and YYREEE (reference sequence). Here the CDR3 DNA reads TGTGCCAGCAGCGATAGGCGGTCCGCCTACTACGAGCAGTACTTC. Amino acids: CASSDRRSAYYEQYF.

The chain carries TRBV14 and TRBJ1-6; TRBD1 agrees at 9 bases. The junction had 7 bases not matched to a gene; V was cut back by 3 bases and J by 7 bases. Germline V gene data show CDR1 as SGHDN and CDR2 as FVKESK. The CDR3 is made up of 16 amino acids. CDR3 bases: TGTGCCAGCAGCCATACAGGGGGCGCGAAGAATTCACCCCTCCACTTT. This translates into CASSHTGGAKNSPLHF.

The chain couples TRBV30 to TRBJ1-5; 9 bases agree with TRBD1. Germline lookup yields CDR1 GTSNPN and CDR2 SVGIG (reference sequence). There are 13 residues in the CDR3. V shed 0 bases, J shed 7 bases, and the junction held 1 base outside the gene matches. CDR3 coding DNA: TGTGCCTGGAGTGTGACAGGGGGACAGCCCCAGCATTTT. Residues: CAWSVTGGQPQHF. Drawing the rest from reference TRBV30 and TRBJ1-5, the complete variable domain is SQTIHQWPATLVQPVGSPLSLECTVEGTSNPNLYWYRQAAGRGLQLLFYSVGIGQISSEVPQNLSASRPQDRQFILSSKKLLLSDSGFYLCAWSVTGGQPQHFGDGTRLSIL.

In its sample, this clone was seen a few times. This chain connects TRBV4-1 to TRBJ2-7; 7 bases line up with TRBD2. The CDR3 totals 15 residues. The V and J ends lost 4 bases and 3 bases, in that order; junction bases with no gene match: 9. CDR1 is MGHRA, CDR2 YSYEKL, per germline. In DNA, the CDR3 is TGCGCCAGCAGCCCCTCGGGGGGTGAGGGCTACGAGCAGTACTTC. It encodes CASSPSGGEGYEQYF.

V is TRBV6-6 and J is TRBJ1-1; perhaps TRBD1 as D (5 bases). Trimming stripped 5 bases from V and 1 base from J, with 8 bases between. Germline-derived CDR1 and CDR2 are MNHNY and SVGAGI (reference sequence). There are 13 residues in the CDR3. The CDR3 reads CASSQQANTEAFF. Written as DNA, the CDR3 is TGTGCCAGCAGTCAACAGGCGAACACTGAAGCTTTCTTT.

The rearrangement uses TRBV6-6 and TRBJ2-7; D not certain. Per the germline V gene, CDR1 is MNHNY and CDR2 is SVGAGI (reference sequence). Trimming took 8 bases from V and 1 from J, leaving 9 bases between them. CDR3 length equals 12 residues. DNA for the CDR3: TGTGCCAGCGGGCCCATGTCCTACGAGCAGTACTTC. This encodes CASGPMSYEQYF.

The chain has TRBV7-9 and TRBJ2-7, with a possible D match to TRBD1 (7 bases). The length of the CDR3 is 16 residues. The germline gives CDR1 SEHNR, CDR2 FQNEAQ (reference sequence). V was cut by 1 base and J by 3 bases, with 16 bases left in between. The CDR3 DNA reads TGTGCCAGCAGCTTAGGATCGTGGCAGGGGGGCTACGAGCAGTACTTC. It specifies CASSLGSWQGGYEQYF.

This clone appeared a few times. This sequence joins TRBV11-2 and TRBJ1-1, with TRBD1 as a possible D gene (5 bases). The CDR3 has 12 amino acids. Trimming took 2 bases from V and 7 from J, leaving 8 bases between them. Germline CDR1 SGHAT, CDR2 FQNNGV. CDR3 coding DNA: TGTGCCAGCAGCTTACAGGGCGGTGAAGCTTTCTTT. This codes for CASSLQGGEAFF.

This chain links TRBV28 with TRBJ2-7; D gene uncertain. Germline V lookup: CDR1 MDHEN, CDR2 SYDVKM. The V end was cut by 6 bases, the J end by 3 bases, with 6 bases between. CDR3 length equals 11 residues. The CDR3 protein is CASSSLYEQYF. Written as DNA, the CDR3 is TGTGCCAGCAGCTCTCTCTACGAGCAGTACTTC.

This chain links TRBV27 with TRBJ1-1, with D perhaps matching TRBD1 (5 bases). The CDR3 totals 12 residues. Per the germline V gene, CDR1 is MNHEY and CDR2 is SMNVEV (reference sequence). The V end lost 5 bases, the J end lost 8 bases, and 12 bases lay between the germline ends. The CDR3 region is CASSPLGEEAFF. The DNA for the CDR3 is TGTGCCAGCAGTCCCCTAGGGGAAGAAGCTTTCTTT.

The V call is TRBV5-4, the J call TRBJ2-6; possible D gene TRBD1, 5 bases. Trimming took off 4 bases at V and 0 bases at J, with 11 bases between the two ends. The length of the CDR3 is 16 residues. CDR1 SGHNT and CDR2 YYREEE come from the germline V gene (reference sequence). CDR3 amino acids: CASSLRTGSGANVLTF. The DNA for the CDR3 is TGTGCCAGCAGCCTAAGAACAGGCTCTGGGGCCAACGTCCTGACTTTC.

V gene TRBV4-2 combines with J gene TRBJ1-6; D gene unclear. The CDR3 runs 16 residues. Germline V gene lookup returns CDR1 LGHNA and CDR2 YNFKEQ. V shed 0 bases and J shed 0 bases, with 6 bases lying between them. In DNA, the CDR3 is TGTGCCAGCAGCCAAGAGAAGAGCTCCTATAATTCACCCCTCCACTTT. Translating it yields CASSQEKSSYNSPLHF.

The V call is TRBV7-9, the J call TRBJ2-5; D might be TRBD1 (6 bases). V was pared by 4 bases and J by 0 bases, with 15 bases between. Germline V gene lookup returns CDR1 SEHNR and CDR2 FQNEAQ (reference sequence). The CDR3 runs 16 residues. The CDR3 loop reads CASSSRDRLNQETQYF. The CDR3 region has the DNA TGTGCCAGCAGCTCGCGTGACAGGCTAAACCAAGAGACCCAGTACTTC.

The chain combines TRBV19 with TRBJ1-5; D unresolved. The germline gives CDR1 LNHDA, CDR2 SQIVND (reference sequence). Trimming stripped 3 bases from V and 1 base from J, with 13 bases between. The CDR3 runs 16 residues. Written as DNA, the CDR3 is TGTGCCAGTAGTATCTTAAGCCAGGCGAGCAATCAGCCCCAGCATTTT. Translation: CASSILSQASNQPQHF.

The rearrangement joins TRBV29-1 to TRBJ2-7; TRBD1 might be the D (6 bases). The CDR3 runs to 14 residues. Per germline, CDR1 SQVTM and CDR2 ANQGSEA. DNA of the CDR3: TGCAGTGTGATGGACAGTTCGACTACTTTCGAGCAGTACTTC. This gives the protein CSVMDSSTTFEQYF.